Shown below are 10 T cell receptor beta chains from a single sample sequenced in a study of human T cells and chemical hapten exposure. Specified time point: patch test 1, 2 weeks after DPC sensitization. Documented treatment: therapeutic diphenylcyclopropenone sensitization with weekly scalp DPC. In TCRdb, the RACE reads were re-called with MiXCR into one record per CDR3 protein. The sample holds approximately 400,000 distinct CDR3 sequences, approximately 5.1% seen once. Sequencing was performed on whole blood, taken in connection with sensitization to the hapten diphenylcyclopropenone (DPC). The receptors were gathered from a woman between 45 and 60 years old with alopecia areata. Some clones in this sample may be carry-over from other donors' samples.

CDR3 sequence: CAISSTTRGTDTQYF. CDR3 bases: TGTGCCATCAGTTCAACCACCAGAGGCACAGATACGCAGTATTTT. V is TRBV10-3 and J is TRBJ2-3; D gene uncertain. In germline, CDR1 is ENHRY, CDR2 SYGVKD. Trimming pared 5 bases from V and 1 base from J, leaving 13 bases between. The CDR3 loop spans 15 amino acids.

This clonotype was detected ten times or more. V and J are TRBV3-1 and TRBJ2-7; 7 bases match TRBD1. CDR1 and CDR2 from the germline V gene are LGHDT and YNNKEL (reference sequence). The CDR3 spans 12 residues. The junction had 7 bases not matched to a gene; V was cut back by 4 bases and J by 10 bases. CDR3 DNA: TGTGCCAGCAGCCTACGGGACAGATTACAGTACTTC. It is translated as CASSLRDRLQYF.

This clonotype has ten or more counts. This rearrangement joins TRBV27 to TRBJ2-7; 7 bases are shared with TRBD2. The CDR3 consists of 15 residues. Germline CDR1 MNHEY, CDR2 SMNVEV (reference sequence). The junction had 9 bases not matched to a gene; V was cut back by 3 bases and J by 4 bases. CDR3 residues: CASSLTRGFGYEQYF. The CDR3 nucleotides read TGTGCCAGCAGTTTGACGCGGGGGTTCGGGTACGAGCAGTACTTC.

This clonotype was seen many times. The chain links TRBV15 to TRBJ1-5, with TRBD1 matching 7 bases. The V gene's germline CDR1 is LNHNV and CDR2 YYDKDF (reference sequence). The length of the CDR3 is 14 residues. J lost 0 bases, V lost 9 bases, and 5 bases had no gene match. In nucleotides, the CDR3 is TGTGCCACAGGCGACAGGGATAGCAATCAGCCCCAGCATTTT. Encoded protein: CATGDRDSNQPQHF.

This rearrangement joins TRBV5-4 to TRBJ2-7, with 11 nucleotides matching TRBD2. CDR1 is SGHNT, CDR2 YYREEE, per germline (reference sequence). CDR3 size: 15 residues. The J segment lost 1 base and the V segment lost 5 bases, leaving 5 bases of the junction unmatched. This CDR3 is CASSSGTSGSYEQYF. The CDR3 DNA reads TGTGCCAGCAGTTCCGGGACTAGCGGATCCTACGAGCAGTACTTC.

This clonotype was recorded a few times. The gene calls are TRBV5-1 and TRBJ2-3; TRBD2 aligns across 7 bases. This CDR3 contains 16 residues. V dropped 1 base and J dropped 4; count of bases not matched to a gene: 9. Germline V gene data show CDR1 as SGHRS and CDR2 as YFSETQ. The CDR3 loop reads CASSLLADSSPDTQYF. Written as DNA, the CDR3 is TGCGCCAGCAGCTTGCTAGCGGATAGCTCCCCAGATACGCAGTATTTT.

This clonotype has a handful of counts. The genes are TRBV7-9 and TRBJ2-1; 7 bases are a match to TRBD1. This CDR3 has 14 amino acids. Germline-derived CDR1 and CDR2 are SEHNR and FQNEAQ (reference sequence). J lost 5 bases, V lost 6 bases, and 7 bases had no gene match. The CDR3 reads CASRGQVLHNEQFF. CDR3 coding DNA: TGTGCCAGCAGAGGACAGGTTCTCCACAATGAGCAGTTCTTC. The full variable domain, rest sourced from reference TRBV7-9 and TRBJ2-1, is DTGVSQNPRHKITKRGQNVTFRCDPISEHNRLYWYRQTLGQGPEFLTYFQNEAQLEKSRLLSDRFSAERPKGSFSTLEIQRTEQGDSAMYLCASRGQVLHNEQFFGPGTRLTVL.

This clonotype was detected ten times or more. The chain uses TRBV28 and TRBJ2-7, with TRBD2 matching 11 bases. V lost 8 bases to trimming and J lost 6 bases; unmatched junction nucleotides: 12. This CDR3 has 15 residues. CDR1 MDHEN and CDR2 SYDVKM come from the germline V gene. This CDR3 reads CASPLAGGPPIEQYF. In DNA form, the CDR3 reads TGTGCCAGCCCTCTAGCGGGAGGCCCCCCCATCGAGCAGTACTTC.

This clonotype occurred many times. The chain employs TRBV5-1 and TRBJ1-1; D unresolved. The CDR3 totals 13 residues. In germline, CDR1 is SGHRS, CDR2 YFSETQ. Trimming stripped 0 bases from V and 5 bases from J, with 8 bases between. This CDR3 reads CASSLARATEAFF. CDR3 nucleotide sequence: TGCGCCAGCAGCTTGGCACGGGCGACTGAAGCTTTCTTT.

This clonotype was detected many times. The chain has TRBV5-1 and TRBJ2-5, with D perhaps matching TRBD2 (5 bases). CDR1 is SGHRS, CDR2 YFSETQ, per germline. The CDR3 sequence is 13 residues long. V was shortened by 4 bases and J by 2 bases, with 9 bases between the two germline ends. The DNA for the CDR3 is TGCGCCAGCAGCGCGGGCTCACAAGAGACCCAGTACTTC. Its protein product is CASSAGSQETQYF.